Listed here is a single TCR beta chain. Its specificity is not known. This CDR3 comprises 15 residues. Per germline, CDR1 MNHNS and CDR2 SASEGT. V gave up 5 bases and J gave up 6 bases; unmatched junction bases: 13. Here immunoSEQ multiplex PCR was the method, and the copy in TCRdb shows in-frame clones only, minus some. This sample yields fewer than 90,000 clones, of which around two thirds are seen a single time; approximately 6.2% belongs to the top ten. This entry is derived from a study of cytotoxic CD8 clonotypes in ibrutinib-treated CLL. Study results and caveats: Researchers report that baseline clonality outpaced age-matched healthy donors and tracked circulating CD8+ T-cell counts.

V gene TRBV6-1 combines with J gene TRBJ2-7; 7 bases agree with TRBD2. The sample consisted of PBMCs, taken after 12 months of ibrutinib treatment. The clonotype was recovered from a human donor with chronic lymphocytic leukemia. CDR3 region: CASSQQPGPGGEQYF. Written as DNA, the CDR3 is TGTGCCAGCAGTCAACAACCGGGACCGGGGGGCGAGCAGTACTTC.